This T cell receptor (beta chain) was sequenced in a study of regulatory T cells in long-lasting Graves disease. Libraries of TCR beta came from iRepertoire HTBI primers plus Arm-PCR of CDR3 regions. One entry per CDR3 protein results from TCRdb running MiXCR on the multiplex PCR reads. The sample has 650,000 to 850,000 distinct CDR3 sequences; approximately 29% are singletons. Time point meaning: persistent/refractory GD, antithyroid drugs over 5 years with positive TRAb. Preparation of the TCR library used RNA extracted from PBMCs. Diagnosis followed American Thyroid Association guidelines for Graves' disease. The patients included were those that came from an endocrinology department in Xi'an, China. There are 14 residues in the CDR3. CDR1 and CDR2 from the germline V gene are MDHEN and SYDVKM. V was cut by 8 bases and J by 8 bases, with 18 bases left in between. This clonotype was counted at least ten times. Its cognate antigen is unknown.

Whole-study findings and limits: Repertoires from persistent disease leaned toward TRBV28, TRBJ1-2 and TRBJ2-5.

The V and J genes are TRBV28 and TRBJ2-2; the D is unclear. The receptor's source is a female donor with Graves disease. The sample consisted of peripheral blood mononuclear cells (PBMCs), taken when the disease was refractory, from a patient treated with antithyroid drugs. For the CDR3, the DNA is TGTGCCAGCCGTCCACCGCCTCTTCCGGGGGAGCTGTTTTTT. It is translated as CASRPPPLPGELFF.